The subject of this entry is one T cell receptor (beta chain). Its antigen is still unknown. Qualities for individual bases were not recorded, and no much larger clone is one base off. CD8 naive samples were CD45RO-negative cells positively selected for CCR7, giving a CD45RA+CCR7+ population that excluded TemRA cells. Healthy HIV-negative adults with no recently reported acute infections or vaccinations were included as donors. Every donor was a Caucasian adult living in Nashville, Tennessee, USA. Blood was collected by leukapheresis, and PBMCs were isolated by Ficoll-Histopaque density gradient centrifugation and then cryopreserved in liquid nitrogen vapor phase. Analytical flow cytometry was used to check the purity and quantity of every magnetically sorted T cell population. Each sorted fraction had its genomic DNA isolated and then quantified by UV absorbance on a Nanodrop 2000c. Using the deep immunoSEQ assay, multiplex PCR amplified TCR CDR3 regions from genomic DNA. For each cell subset, the extracted genomic DNA was distributed evenly across all wells of several immunoSEQ 96-well plates, and each plate served as one replicate. For sorted subsets, approximately 190 ng genomic DNA, equal to 30,000 or so T cell genomes, was loaded into each replicate PCR. The purified libraries were quantified using a Qubit 3.0 fluorometer, sized with a Bioanalyzer 2100, and then quantified again using the KAPA Library Quantification kit. Each immunoSEQ 96-well plate was sequenced on its own single-read 150-cycle Illumina NextSeq 550 flow cell. In the source study's methods: Because only junctional sequences without quality scores were contained in the immunoSEQ output, filtering matching that applied to full-length reads could not be performed. Sequences were annotated with PyIR, a Python wrapper for IgBLAST v1.9, and V/J genes and CDR3 were assigned using IMGT germline references. Reads were removed for weak V/J assignments (E-value above 1e-6), missing CDR3, stop codons, out-of-frame junctions, or ambiguous translated residues. V3J clonotypes were defined as sequences sharing an identical inferred V gene, J gene, and CDR3 amino acid sequence. Percentage overlap between repertoires was computed as shared unique clonotypes divided by the size of the smaller repertoire. RTK rarefaction, the Chao1 estimator, and Recon v2.1 estimates of unobserved clonotypes were used to assess repertoire richness. Generation probabilities were computed with OLGA for all TCRbeta clonotypes obtained by the gDNA method from four donors. TCRdb stores this immuneACCESS table with in-frame sequences only. Part of the clones is absent; in the studies checked, under half of the shortfall reflects unresolved V genes, and no reason is known for the rest. V and J calls and clone size follow that table, whereas D and trimming were derived from the DNA. The sample table holds some 2 million clones, of which approximately 94% were seen once. Approximately 1.2% of the sample comes from the top ten.

Counted from cysteine to phenylalanine, this CDR3 has 15 amino acids. The only DNA kept is the CDR3, 45 bases in frame from the first base. Looking up the germline V gene yields CDR1 LGHNA and CDR2 YSLEER. Relative to germline, V is 0 bases shorter and J is 3 bases shorter, with 11 bases between their ends. The data are from a study of shared clonotypes between healthy human individuals (TCRdb year 2020). Background on the whole study: A couple of women and a few men aged 18 to 49 years were included in the cohort. Between about 0.94 and 10 billion PBMCs per donor were obtained by leukapheresis. To increase sequencing depth and limit assay-specific biases, TCR repertoire library preparation and sequencing were carried out by different laboratories using diverse techniques. For each donor, three plates each were used for CD4 naive and CD4 memory, two plates were used for CD8 naive, and one plate was used for CD8 memory. Blood TCR repertoires of about five healthy adults were deeply sequenced to estimate repertoire size and the extent of clonotype sharing between individuals. Beyond this particular receptor, the publication reports: Sharing across a few donors was observed for roughly 5.4% of naive CD4, under 4% of naive CD8, 2% to 2.5% of memory CD4, and approximately 0.41% of memory CD8 clonotypes. Based on pairwise subsampling, the degree of clonotype sharing among donors was expected to be affected by sequencing depth. Sampling was restricted to blood, and TCR repertoires in tissue are likely to differ from TCR repertoires in blood. Even with the large sequencing depth, rarefaction of the sorted-subset datasets indicated that sequencing was incomplete. Naive subsets generally had larger estimated clonotype richness than memory subsets did. Higher generation probabilities were observed for clonotypes shared by all four sorted-subset donors than for non-shared clonotypes. The small number of donors limited the genetic and exposure-history diversity represented.

This receptor was obtained from a man aged 18 to 30 in good health. The sequencing sample was made of naive CD8+ T cells sorted from blood. What the cell subset or site label conveys for this sample: CD45RA+CCR7+. This chain is built from TRBV4-3 and TRBJ2-5, with the D call perhaps TRBD1 or TRBD2, each one matching 6 bases. The nucleotide sequence reads TGCGCCAGCAGCCAAGATTGGGGGGCGGAAGAGACCCAGTACTTC. It translates to CASSQDWGAEETQYF.